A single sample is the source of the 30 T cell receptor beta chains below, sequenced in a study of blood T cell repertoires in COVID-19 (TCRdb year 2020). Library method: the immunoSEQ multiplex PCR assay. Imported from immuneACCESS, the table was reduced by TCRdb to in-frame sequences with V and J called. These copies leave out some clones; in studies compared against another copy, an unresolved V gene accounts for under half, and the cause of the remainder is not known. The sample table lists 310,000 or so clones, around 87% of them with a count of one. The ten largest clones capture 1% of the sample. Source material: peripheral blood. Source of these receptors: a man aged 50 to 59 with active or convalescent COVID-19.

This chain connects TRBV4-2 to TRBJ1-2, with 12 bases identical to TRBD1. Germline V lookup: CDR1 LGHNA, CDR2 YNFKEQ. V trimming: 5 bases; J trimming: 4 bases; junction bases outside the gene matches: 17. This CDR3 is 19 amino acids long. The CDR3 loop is CASSDAPGTGGVGVYGYTF. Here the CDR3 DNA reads TGTGCCAGCAGCGATGCCCCGGGGACAGGGGGCGTGGGGGTCTATGGCTACACCTTC.

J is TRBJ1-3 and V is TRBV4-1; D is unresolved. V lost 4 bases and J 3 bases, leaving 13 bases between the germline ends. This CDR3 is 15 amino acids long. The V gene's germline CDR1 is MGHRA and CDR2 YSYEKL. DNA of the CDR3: TGCGCCAGCAGCCCCTTCGGAGGGAATGGAAACACCATATATTTT. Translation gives CASSPFGGNGNTIYF.

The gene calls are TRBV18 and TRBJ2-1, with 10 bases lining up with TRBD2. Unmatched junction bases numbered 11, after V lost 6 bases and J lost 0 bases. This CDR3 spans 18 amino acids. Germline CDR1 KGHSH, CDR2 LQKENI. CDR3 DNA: TGTGCCAGCTCCCCAATTACTTTAGCGGGGGGCTCCTACAATGAGCAGTTCTTC. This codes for CASSPITLAGGSYNEQFF.

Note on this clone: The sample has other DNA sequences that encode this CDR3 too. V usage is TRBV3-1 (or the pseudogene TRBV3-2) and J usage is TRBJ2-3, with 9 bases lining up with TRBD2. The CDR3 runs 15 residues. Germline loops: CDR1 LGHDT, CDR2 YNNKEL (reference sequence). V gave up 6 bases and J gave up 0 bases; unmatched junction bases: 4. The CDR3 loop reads CASSPTSGSTDTQYF. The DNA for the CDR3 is TGTGCCAGCAGTCCTACTAGCGGGAGCACAGATACGCAGTATTTT.

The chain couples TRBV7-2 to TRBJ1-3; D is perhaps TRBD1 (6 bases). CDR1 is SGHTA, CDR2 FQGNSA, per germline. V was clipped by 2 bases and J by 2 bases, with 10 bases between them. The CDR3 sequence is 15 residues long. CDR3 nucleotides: TGTGCCAGCAGCTTACAGACAGGCCCTGGAAACACCATATATTTT. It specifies CASSLQTGPGNTIYF.

DNA for the CDR3: TGTGCCAGCAGCCAACGTATACGGGGGGGCCTATCCTACGAGCAGTACTTC. This encodes CASSQRIRGGLSYEQYF. The chain carries TRBV4-2 and TRBJ2-7; 8 bases align to TRBD2. J lost 1 base, V lost 2 bases, and 10 bases had no gene match. This CDR3 region has 17 residues. Germline V lookup: CDR1 LGHNA, CDR2 YNFKEQ.

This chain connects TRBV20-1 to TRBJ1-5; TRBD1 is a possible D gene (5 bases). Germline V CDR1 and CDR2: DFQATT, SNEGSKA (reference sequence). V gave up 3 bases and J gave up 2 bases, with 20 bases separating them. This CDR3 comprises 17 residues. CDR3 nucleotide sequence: TGCAGTGCTAGTACGTTTTCGGGGTCGGGGGGCAATCAGCCCCAGCATTTT. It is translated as CSASTFSGSGGNQPQHF.

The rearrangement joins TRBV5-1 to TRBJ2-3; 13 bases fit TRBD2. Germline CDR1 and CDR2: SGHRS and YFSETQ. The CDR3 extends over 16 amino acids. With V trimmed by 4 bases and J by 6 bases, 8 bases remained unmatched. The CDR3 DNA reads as TGCGCCAGCAGCCCGGGACTAGCGGGATCTGGGGATACGCAGTATTTT. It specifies CASSPGLAGSGDTQYF.

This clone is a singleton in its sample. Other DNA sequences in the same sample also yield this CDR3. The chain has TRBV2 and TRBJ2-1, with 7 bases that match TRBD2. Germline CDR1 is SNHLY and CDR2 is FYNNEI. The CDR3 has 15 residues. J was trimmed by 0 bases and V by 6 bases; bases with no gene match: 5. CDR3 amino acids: CASSEGGSSYNEQFF. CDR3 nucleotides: TGTGCCAGCAGCGAGGGCGGGAGCTCCTACAATGAGCAGTTCTTC.

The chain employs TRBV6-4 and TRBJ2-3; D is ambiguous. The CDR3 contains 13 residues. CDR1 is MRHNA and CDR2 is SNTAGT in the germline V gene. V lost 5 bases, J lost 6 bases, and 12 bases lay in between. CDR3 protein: CASSTGSSDTQYF. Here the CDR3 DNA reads TGTGCCAGCAGTACCGGGTCCTCGGATACGCAGTATTTT.

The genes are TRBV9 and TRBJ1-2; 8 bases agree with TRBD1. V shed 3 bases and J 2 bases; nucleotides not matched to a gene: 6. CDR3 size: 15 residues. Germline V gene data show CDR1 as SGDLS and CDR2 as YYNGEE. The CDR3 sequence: CASSGYRGRNYGYTF. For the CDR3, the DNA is TGTGCCAGCAGCGGATACAGGGGGAGGAACTATGGCTACACCTTC.

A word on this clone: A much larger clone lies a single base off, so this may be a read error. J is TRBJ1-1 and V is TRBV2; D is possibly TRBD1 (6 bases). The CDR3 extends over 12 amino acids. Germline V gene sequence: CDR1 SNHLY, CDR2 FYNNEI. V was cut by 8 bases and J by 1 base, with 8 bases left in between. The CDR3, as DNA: TGTGCCAGCCTCAGGGGGAACACTGAAGCTTTCTTT. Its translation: CASLRGNTEAFF.

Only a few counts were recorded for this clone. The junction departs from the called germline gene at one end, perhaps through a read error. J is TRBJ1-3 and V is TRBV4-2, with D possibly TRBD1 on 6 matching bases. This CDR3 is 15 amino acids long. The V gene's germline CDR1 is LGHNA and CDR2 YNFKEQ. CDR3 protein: CASNQGGDSGNTIYF. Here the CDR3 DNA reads TGTGCCAGCAACCAAGGGGGGGACTCTGGAAACACCATATATTTT.

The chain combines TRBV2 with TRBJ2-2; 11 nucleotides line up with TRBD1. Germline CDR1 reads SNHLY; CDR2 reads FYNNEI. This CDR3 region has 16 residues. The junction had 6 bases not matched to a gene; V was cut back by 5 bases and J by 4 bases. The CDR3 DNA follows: TGTGCCAGCAGTCTCACCGGGACAGGGGGCACCGGGGAGCTGTTTTTT. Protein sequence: CASSLTGTGGTGELFF.

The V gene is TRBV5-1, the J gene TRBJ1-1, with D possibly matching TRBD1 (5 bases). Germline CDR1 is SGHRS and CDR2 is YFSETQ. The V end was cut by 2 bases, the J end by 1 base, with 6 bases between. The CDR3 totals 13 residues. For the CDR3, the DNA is TGCGCCAGCAGCTTAGGGGCGAACACTGAAGCTTTCTTT. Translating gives CASSLGANTEAFF.

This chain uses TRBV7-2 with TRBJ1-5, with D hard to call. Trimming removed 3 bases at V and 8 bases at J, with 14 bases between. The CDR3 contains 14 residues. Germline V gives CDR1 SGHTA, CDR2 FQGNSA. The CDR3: CASSFTNVQEPQHF. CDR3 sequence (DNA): TGTGCCAGCAGCTTTACAAATGTCCAGGAGCCCCAGCATTTT.

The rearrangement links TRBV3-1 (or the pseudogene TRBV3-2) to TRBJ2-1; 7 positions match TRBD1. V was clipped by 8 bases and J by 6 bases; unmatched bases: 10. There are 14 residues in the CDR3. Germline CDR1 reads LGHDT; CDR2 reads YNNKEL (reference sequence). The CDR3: CASWDSQTLNEQFF. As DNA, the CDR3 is TGTGCCAGCTGGGACAGTCAGACACTCAATGAGCAGTTCTTC.

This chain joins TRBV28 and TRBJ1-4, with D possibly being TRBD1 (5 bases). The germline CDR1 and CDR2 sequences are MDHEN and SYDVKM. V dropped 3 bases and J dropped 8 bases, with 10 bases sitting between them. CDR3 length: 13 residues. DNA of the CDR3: TGTGCCAGCAGTTTTGGGGGGTGGGAAAAACTGTTTTTT. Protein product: CASSFGGWEKLFF.

For the CDR3, the DNA is TGTGCCAGCAGTTTACCAGGGGCCACTGGAAACACCATATATTTT. Encoded protein: CASSLPGATGNTIYF. The genes are TRBV28 and TRBJ1-3; D is possibly TRBD1 (6 bases). V lost 2 bases and J lost 2, with 10 bases in between. This CDR3 has 15 residues. Germline values: CDR1 MDHEN, CDR2 SYDVKM.

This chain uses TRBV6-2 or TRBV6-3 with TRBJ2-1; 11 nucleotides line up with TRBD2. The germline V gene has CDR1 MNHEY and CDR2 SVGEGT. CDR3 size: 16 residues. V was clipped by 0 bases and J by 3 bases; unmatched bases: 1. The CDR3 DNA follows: TGTGCCAGCAGTTACTCGACTAGCGGGGTCTACAATGAGCAGTTCTTC. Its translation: CASSYSTSGVYNEQFF.

CDR3 in DNA: TGTGCCACCAGCTCACCCGGGCCCTCGGGGGCTAATGAAAAACTGTTTTTT. Its translation: CATSSPGPSGANEKLFF. J is TRBJ1-4 and V is TRBV15, with D maybe TRBD1 (5 bases). The CDR3 is 17 residues long. Germline V lookup: CDR1 LNHNV, CDR2 YYDKDF (reference sequence). V shed 5 bases and J shed 3 bases, with 19 bases lying between them.

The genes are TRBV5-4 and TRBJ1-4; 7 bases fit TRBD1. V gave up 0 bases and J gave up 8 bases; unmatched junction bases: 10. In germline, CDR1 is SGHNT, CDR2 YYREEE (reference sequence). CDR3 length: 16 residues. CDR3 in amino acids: CASSLDVTGDGEKLFF. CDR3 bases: TGTGCCAGCAGCTTGGACGTTACAGGGGATGGGGAAAAACTGTTTTTT.

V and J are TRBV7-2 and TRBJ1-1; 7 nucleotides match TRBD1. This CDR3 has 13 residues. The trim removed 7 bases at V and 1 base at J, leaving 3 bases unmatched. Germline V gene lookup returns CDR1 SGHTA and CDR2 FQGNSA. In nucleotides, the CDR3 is TGTGCCAGCACACAGGGGAGGAACACTGAAGCTTTCTTT. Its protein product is CASTQGRNTEAFF. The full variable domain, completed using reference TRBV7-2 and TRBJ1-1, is GAGVSQSPSNKVTEKGKDVELRCDPISGHTALYWYRQSLGQGLEFLIYFQGNSAPDKSGLPSDRFSAERTGGSVSTLTIQRTQQEDSAVYLCASTQGRNTEAFFGQGTRLTVV.

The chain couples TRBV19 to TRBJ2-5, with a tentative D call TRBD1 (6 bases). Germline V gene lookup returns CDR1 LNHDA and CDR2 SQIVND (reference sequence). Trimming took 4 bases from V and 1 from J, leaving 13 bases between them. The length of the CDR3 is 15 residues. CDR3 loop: CASSSPGAPQETQYF. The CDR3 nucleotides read TGTGCCAGTAGTAGCCCAGGGGCTCCCCAAGAGACCCAGTACTTC.

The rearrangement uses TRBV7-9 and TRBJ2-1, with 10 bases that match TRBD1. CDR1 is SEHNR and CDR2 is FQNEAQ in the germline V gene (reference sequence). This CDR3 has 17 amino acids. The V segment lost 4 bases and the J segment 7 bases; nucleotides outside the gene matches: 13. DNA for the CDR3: TGTGCCAGCAGCTCCCCAACCGGGGACAGGGGAACGAATGAGCAGTTCTTC. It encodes CASSSPTGDRGTNEQFF. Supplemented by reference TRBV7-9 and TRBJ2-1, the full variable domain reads DTGVSQNPRHKITKRGQNVTFRCDPISEHNRLYWYRQTLGQGPEFLTYFQNEAQLEKSRLLSDRFSAERPKGSFSTLEIQRTEQGDSAMYLCASSSPTGDRGTNEQFFGPGTRLTVL.

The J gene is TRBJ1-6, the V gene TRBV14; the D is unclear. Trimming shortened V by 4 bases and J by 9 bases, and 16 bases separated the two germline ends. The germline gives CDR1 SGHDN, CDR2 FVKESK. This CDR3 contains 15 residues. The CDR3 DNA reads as TGTGCCAGCAGCCTAGGACTTGCGGACGTTTCACCCCTCCACTTT. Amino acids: CASSLGLADVSPLHF. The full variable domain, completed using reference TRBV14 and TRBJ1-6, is EAGVTQFPSHSVIEKGQTVTLRCDPISGHDNLYWYRRVMGKEIKFLLHFVKESKQDESGMPNNRFLAERTGGTYSTLKVQPAELEDSGVYFCASSLGLADVSPLHFGNGTRLTVT.

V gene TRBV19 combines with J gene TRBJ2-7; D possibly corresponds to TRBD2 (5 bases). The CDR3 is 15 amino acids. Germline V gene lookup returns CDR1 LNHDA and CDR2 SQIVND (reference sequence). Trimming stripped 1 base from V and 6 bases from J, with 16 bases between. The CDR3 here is CASSIADSAPGEQYF. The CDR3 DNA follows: TGTGCCAGTAGTATAGCGGACTCTGCTCCTGGCGAGCAGTACTTC.

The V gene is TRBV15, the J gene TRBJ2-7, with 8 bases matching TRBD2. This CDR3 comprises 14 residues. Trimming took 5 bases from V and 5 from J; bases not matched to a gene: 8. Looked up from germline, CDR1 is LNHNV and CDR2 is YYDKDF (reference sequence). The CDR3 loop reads CATSPRLASNEQYF. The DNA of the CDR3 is TGTGCCACCAGCCCCCGACTAGCGAGTAACGAGCAGTACTTC.

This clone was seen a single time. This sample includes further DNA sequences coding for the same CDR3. The CDR3 region has the DNA TGTGCCTGGACTATCAATAATTCACCCCTCCACTTT. The encoded protein is CAWTINNSPLHF. The V call is TRBV30, the J call TRBJ1-6; D remains unclear. In germline, CDR1 is GTSNPN, CDR2 SVGIG (reference sequence). V gave up 4 bases and J gave up 5 bases, with 6 bases separating them. This CDR3 region has 12 residues.

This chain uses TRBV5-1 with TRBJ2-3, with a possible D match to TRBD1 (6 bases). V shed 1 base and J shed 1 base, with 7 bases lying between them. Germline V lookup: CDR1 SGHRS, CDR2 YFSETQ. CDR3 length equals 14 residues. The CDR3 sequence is CASSLHRGTDTQYF. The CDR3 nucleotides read TGCGCCAGCAGCTTGCACAGGGGCACAGATACGCAGTATTTT.